Listed here are 25 T cell receptor beta chains from one sample, sequenced in a study of Ad26.COV2.S vaccination and SARS-CoV-2 variants. Treatment noted: some 20 received Ad26.COV2.S at low or high dose, single or two shots; about 5 received placebo; per-sample allocation not given. Specimen acquisition occurred on day 63 following the initial vaccine or placebo injection. Data came from immunoSEQ multiplex PCR; TCRdb stores just in-frame clones and leaves some out. The data show roughly 350,000 clones, 75% to 90% seen once. The specimen comprised peripheral blood, sampled in a trial of Ad26.COV2.S vaccine versus placebo. The receptors come from a person aged 18-60 years who received the Ad26.COV2.S COVID-19 vaccine or a placebo.

This clone appeared a single time. The rearrangement links TRBV28 to TRBJ2-3, with 7 bases identical to TRBD2. The CDR3 length is 16 residues. V lost 2 bases, J lost 4 bases, and 9 bases stayed unmatched. The V gene's germline CDR1 is MDHEN and CDR2 SYDVKM. CDR3 protein: CASSLAGRVRADTQYF. The CDR3 nucleotides are TGTGCCAGCAGTTTAGCTGGGAGGGTAAGGGCAGATACGCAGTATTTT.

This chain's CDR3 is CASSLAGTSNTGELFF. The CDR3 coding sequence is TGCGCCAGCAGCTTGGCCGGCACATCGAACACCGGGGAGCTGTTTTTT. J is TRBJ2-2 and V is TRBV5-1; D gene ambiguous. This CDR3 has 16 residues. Per the germline V gene, CDR1 is SGHRS and CDR2 is YFSETQ. V lost 0 bases to trimming and J lost 0 bases, with 9 bases between them.

This clone was counted once. V and J are TRBV7-2 and TRBJ1-4; no reliable D call. The CDR3 runs to 15 residues. Germline assignment: CDR1 SGHTA and CDR2 FQGNSA. Trimming stripped 3 bases from V and 0 bases from J, with 8 bases between. The CDR3 DNA reads TGTGCCAGCAGCTTTCAGGCTGCAACTAATGAAAAACTGTTTTTT. Its protein product is CASSFQAATNEKLFF.

There are a few counts of this clone. This rearrangement joins TRBV6-5 to TRBJ2-5; TRBD2 matches 7 bases. This CDR3 has 15 amino acids. Germline V gene data show CDR1 as MNHEY and CDR2 as SVGAGI. Germline trimming cut 6 bases from V and 1 base from J; bases unmatched to any gene: 8. In DNA, the CDR3 is TGTGCCAGCAGACTCTTCCCTAGCGGCCAAGAGACCCAGTACTTC. It encodes CASRLFPSGQETQYF.

This chain joins TRBV19 and TRBJ1-1; no clear D gene. CDR3 length: 13 amino acids. Trimming removed 4 bases at V and 7 bases at J, with 13 bases between. Per the germline V gene, CDR1 is LNHDA and CDR2 is SQIVND (reference sequence). The chain's CDR3 is CASSSRNSIEAFF. The CDR3 region has the DNA TGTGCCAGTAGTAGTCGTAATTCTATTGAAGCTTTCTTT.

The V and J genes are TRBV18 and TRBJ2-7; D assignment may be TRBD1 or TRBD2 (5 bases each). From germline, CDR1 is KGHSH and CDR2 LQKENI. The V gene lost 6 bases and the J gene lost 12 bases, with 18 bases spanning the gap. The CDR3 extends over 12 amino acids. The CDR3 is CASSLRDGELYF. For the CDR3, the DNA is TGTGCCAGCTCTCTCCGGGACGGAGAGTTGTACTTC.

With respect to this clone: Other DNA sequences in the same sample also yield this CDR3. The chain is built from TRBV4-1 and TRBJ1-2; D not resolved. Per germline, CDR1 MGHRA and CDR2 YSYEKL. Trimming pared 1 base from V and 3 bases from J, leaving 12 bases between. There are 15 residues in the CDR3. The CDR3, as DNA: TGCGCCAGCAGCCAAGGGACCCGCGGGGACTATGGCTACACCTTC. Its translation: CASSQGTRGDYGYTF.

This chain connects TRBV9 to TRBJ1-3; D is undetermined. V shed 4 bases and J shed 4 bases, with 21 bases lying between them. The CDR3 is 17 amino acids. Germline CDR1 and CDR2: SGDLS and YYNGEE. The CDR3 here is CASSPGSGKGEGNTIYF. The CDR3 DNA follows: TGTGCCAGCAGCCCCGGTAGTGGGAAAGGAGAAGGAAACACCATATATTTT.

This clone was recorded a few times. V is TRBV7-2 and J is TRBJ2-7; D unclear. CDR1 SGHTA and CDR2 FQGNSA come from the germline V gene. The CDR3 consists of 12 residues. V lost 1 base, J lost 3 bases, and 4 bases lay in between. This CDR3 is CASSLVLYEQYF. In nucleotides, the CDR3 is TGTGCCAGCAGCTTAGTACTCTACGAGCAGTACTTC.

The CDR3 region has the DNA TGTGCCAGCAGCTTAGCTCCGGGACAGGGGTTTAACGAGCAGTACTTC. Translating it yields CASSLAPGQGFNEQYF. The V and J genes are TRBV7-8 and TRBJ2-7; 10 bases map to TRBD1. The trim removed 0 bases at V and 5 bases at J, leaving 7 bases unmatched. Germline lookup yields CDR1 SGHVS and CDR2 FQNEAQ. CDR3 length: 16 residues.

The rearrangement joins TRBV7-8 to TRBJ1-4; unclear D gene. Trimming removed 1 base at V and 3 bases at J, with 6 bases between. The V gene's germline CDR1 is SGHVS and CDR2 FQNEAQ. The CDR3 has 14 amino acids. CDR3 loop: CASSLDTSNEKLFF. Written as DNA, the CDR3 is TGTGCCAGCAGCTTAGACACCTCTAATGAAAAACTGTTTTTT. Variable domain in full (rest from reference TRBV7-8 and TRBJ1-4): GAGVSQSPRYKVAKRGQDVALRCDPISGHVSLFWYQQALGQGPEFLTYFQNEAQLDKSGLPSDRFFAERPEGSVSTLKIQRTQQEDSAVYLCASSLDTSNEKLFFGSGTQLSVL.

This sequence joins TRBV6-6 and TRBJ2-1; D not resolved. The germline V gene has CDR1 MNHNY and CDR2 SVGAGI (reference sequence). V was clipped by 6 bases and J by 0 bases, with 12 bases between them. The length of the CDR3 is 15 residues. CDR3: CASRWAETSYNEQFF. CDR3 in DNA: TGTGCCAGCAGGTGGGCCGAGACCTCCTACAATGAGCAGTTCTTC.

V usage is TRBV4-3 and J usage is TRBJ1-4, with TRBD1 identical over 7 bases. Trimming cost V 0 bases and J 8 bases; bases outside gene matches: 6. This CDR3 has 15 residues. The germline V gene has CDR1 LGHNA and CDR2 YSLEER. This CDR3 is CASSQDSGTEEKLFF. CDR3 nucleotides: TGCGCCAGCAGCCAAGATTCCGGGACAGAAGAAAAACTGTTTTTT.

This chain joins TRBV20-1 and TRBJ2-3; the match to TRBD2 covers 7 bases. Trimming removed 3 bases from V and 6 bases from J; junction bases left unmatched: 15. Germline V CDR1 and CDR2: DFQATT, SNEGSKA (reference sequence). This CDR3 has 16 residues. The CDR3 bases are TGCAGTGCTAGTAGGTGGCGGGGGTCCCTCCGGGATACGCAGTATTTT. Translating it yields CSASRWRGSLRDTQYF.

The chain combines TRBV7-2 with TRBJ1-6; TRBD1 is a possible D gene (5 bases). Deletions cut 6 bases from V and 7 bases from J, with 13 bases between. CDR1 and CDR2 from the germline V gene are SGHTA and FQGNSA. The CDR3 has 14 amino acids. This chain's CDR3 is CASSQGTTNSPLHF. The CDR3 DNA follows: TGTGCCAGCAGTCAGGGTACCACAAATTCACCCCTCCACTTT.

The chain joins TRBV6-1 to TRBJ1-6; D unresolved. This CDR3 has 15 residues. CDR1 and CDR2 (germline): MNHNS, SASEGT. Trimming cost V 1 base and J 3 bases, with 7 bases left between them. CDR3: CASSEVWGYNSPLHF. The CDR3 region has the DNA TGTGCCAGCAGTGAAGTATGGGGCTATAATTCACCCCTCCACTTT.

This chain links TRBV4-2 with TRBJ2-1; D not resolved. The ends were cut back, 1 base at V and 7 bases at J, with 8 bases in the middle. The CDR3 spans 13 residues. CDR1 and CDR2 from the germline V gene are LGHNA and YNFKEQ. The CDR3 DNA is TGTGCCAGCAGCCAAGGGAGAGCTAATGAGCAGTTCTTC. Amino acids: CASSQGRANEQFF.

This chain connects TRBV7-3 to TRBJ2-1, with TRBD2 identical over 10 bases. The J segment lost 5 bases and the V segment lost 5 bases, leaving 9 bases of the junction unmatched. CDR3 length equals 16 residues. CDR1 SGHTA and CDR2 FQGTGA come from the germline V gene. Here the CDR3 reads CASSPKGGLADNEQFF. The DNA for the CDR3 is TGTGCCAGCAGCCCCAAGGGCGGACTAGCGGACAATGAGCAGTTCTTC.

The rearrangement uses TRBV2 and TRBJ1-2; TRBD1 might be the D (5 bases). The V gene lost 7 bases and the J gene lost 1 base, with 10 bases spanning the gap. This CDR3 is 13 amino acids long. The germline gives CDR1 SNHLY, CDR2 FYNNEI. CDR3 coding DNA: TGTGCCAGCAACGGGGGAGGTAACTATGGCTACACCTTC. Translated, it gives CASNGGGNYGYTF.

The gene calls are TRBV3-1 (or the pseudogene TRBV3-2) and TRBJ2-5; D possibly corresponds to TRBD1 (5 bases). The ends were cut back, 7 bases at V and 4 bases at J, with 7 bases in the middle. The CDR3 totals 11 residues. Germline V gene data show CDR1 as LGHDT and CDR2 as YNNKEL (reference sequence). CDR3 region: CASTQGETQYF. Here the CDR3 DNA reads TGTGCCAGCACCCAGGGAGAGACCCAGTACTTC.

This chain joins TRBV25-1 and TRBJ2-3; 10 bases agree with TRBD1. There are 18 residues in the CDR3. The ends lost 5 bases at V and 0 bases at J; junction bases unmatched: 11. CDR1 MGHDK and CDR2 SYGVNS come from the germline V gene. The CDR3: CASSSNPGQGPSTDTQYF. For the CDR3, the DNA is TGTGCCAGCAGTAGTAACCCGGGACAGGGGCCAAGCACAGATACGCAGTATTTT.

The V call is TRBV7-9, the J call TRBJ2-1, with a tentative D call TRBD1 (6 bases). Germline V CDR1 and CDR2: SEHNR, FQNEAQ (reference sequence). CDR3 size: 15 residues. V gave up 1 base and J gave up 7 bases, with 14 bases separating them. As DNA, the CDR3 is TGTGCCAGCAGCTTAGGAGGGACAACGGTTAATGAGCAGTTCTTC. Its translation: CASSLGGTTVNEQFF.

The chain couples TRBV4-1 to TRBJ1-6; D possibly corresponds to TRBD1 (5 bases). This CDR3 region has 16 residues. V gave up 1 base and J gave up 7 bases, with 14 bases separating them. Germline V CDR1 and CDR2: MGHRA, YSYEKL. The CDR3 DNA is TGCGCCAGCAGCCAAGGTGGGGGGACGGTAAATTCACCCCTCCACTTT. Its protein product is CASSQGGGTVNSPLHF.

J is TRBJ1-4 and V is TRBV2; D is possibly TRBD1 (6 bases). This CDR3 contains 13 residues. Per the germline V gene, CDR1 is SNHLY and CDR2 is FYNNEI. V dropped 6 bases and J dropped 10 bases, with 15 bases sitting between them. The CDR3 region is CASSGRQVLKLFF. CDR3 nucleotides: TGTGCCAGCAGCGGAAGACAGGTTCTAAAACTGTTTTTT. The whole variable domain, filled in from reference TRBV2 and TRBJ1-4, reads EPEVTQTPSHQVTQMGQEVILRCVPISNHLYFYWYRQILGQKVEFLVSFYNNEISEKSEIFDDQFSVERPDGSNFTLKIRSTKLEDSAMYFCASSGRQVLKLFFGSGTQLSVL.

V is TRBV11-3 and J is TRBJ2-1; weak D call: TRBD1 (7 bases). Germline V gene lookup returns CDR1 SGHNT and CDR2 YENEEA. This CDR3 has 18 residues. Trimming pared 5 bases from V and 0 bases from J, leaving 20 bases between. The CDR3 protein is CASSPGGTAGSSYNEQFF. For the CDR3, the DNA is TGTGCCAGCAGCCCAGGGGGGACCGCCGGGTCCTCCTACAATGAGCAGTTCTTC. The whole variable domain, remainder taken from reference TRBV11-3 and TRBJ2-1, is EAGVVQSPRYKIIEKKQPVAFWCNPISGHNTLYWYLQNLGQGPELLIRYENEEAVDDSQLPKDRFSAERLKGVDSTLKIQPAELGDSAVYLCASSPGGTAGSSYNEQFFGPGTRLTVL.